This TCR beta chain was sequenced for a study of blood T cell repertoires in COVID-19. Sequencing was performed with immunoSEQ multiplex PCR; in TCRdb, only in-frame clones are kept and a portion is missing. The table records 340,000 or so clones, roughly 91% of them present only once. Trimming cost V 0 bases and J 3 bases; bases outside gene matches: 9. Germline CDR1 reads SGHVS; CDR2 reads FQNEAQ. CDR3 length: 17 amino acids. The V and J genes are TRBV7-8 and TRBJ1-2; 8 bases are a match to TRBD1. The source of this sequence is a man aged 45 to 65 with active or convalescent COVID-19. Sequenced: peripheral blood. The CDR3 DNA reads as TGTGCCAGCAGCTTAGCGGCAGGGGGCGCAAGGGACTATGGCTACACCTTC. Protein: CASSLAAGGARDYGYTF.